This T cell receptor beta chain was found in a study of shared clonotypes between healthy human individuals. Investigators spread the genomic DNA of each subset evenly over several immunoSEQ plates. The repertoire was sequenced with immunoSEQ multiplex PCR; TCRdb's copy has only in-frame clones and lacks some. Altogether about 490,000 clones are present, around 80% being singletons, with the ten largest covering approximately 12%. CDR1 SGHRS and CDR2 YFSETQ come from the germline V gene. V was trimmed by 1 base and J by 5 bases, leaving 16 bases between them. The CDR3 runs 15 residues. Input material: PBMCs. V is TRBV5-1 and J is TRBJ2-7, with D perhaps matching TRBD1 (7 bases). This receptor was obtained from a woman between 40 and 50 years old in good health. Some clones in this sample may be carry-over from other donors' samples. The CDR3 reads CASSLTEGASHEQYF. The CDR3, as DNA: TGCGCCAGCAGCTTGACGGAGGGGGCATCACACGAGCAGTACTTC.